This T cell receptor (beta chain) comes out of a study of T cells in Graves' hyperthyroidism and ophthalmopathy. Study as a whole: Peripheral blood specimens were obtained at initial diagnosis, prior to any treatment.

Study outcomes and limitations: Most thyroid clonotypes with frequency above 0.001 were detected in blood.

There are a few counts of this clonotype. The antigen is undetermined. There were TCR beta CDR3 regions amplified from RNA transcripts. With the HTBI primer set, the TCR CDR3 went through a first round of RT-PCR. Using its own MiXCR run on the multiplex PCR reads, TCRdb lists one record per CDR3 protein. The sample contains about 380,000 distinct CDR3 sequences, approximately 15% of which appear only once. The sequenced material came from blood. This receptor was obtained from an older woman with Graves' hyperthyroidism.

CDR3 sequence reads: CASSLNSNRQETQYF. CDR3 DNA: TGTGCCAGCTCACTCAACTCGAACAGGCAAGAGACCCAGTACTTC. The chain employs TRBV18 and TRBJ2-5, with a possible D match to TRBD1 (5 bases). This CDR3 contains 15 residues. Trimming pared 4 bases from V and 2 bases from J, leaving 14 bases between. Germline loops: CDR1 KGHSH, CDR2 LQKENI.